This TCR beta chain was retrieved from a study of T-cell memory formation after mild COVID-19. Germline V gives CDR1 SQVTM, CDR2 ANQGSEA. This CDR3 is 14 amino acids long. With 4 bases removed from V and 1 base from J, the gap between germline ends came to 11 bases. In this sample, this clonotype turned up a few times. cDNA libraries for TCR alpha and TCR beta, carrying sample barcodes and UMIs, came from 5'RACE with constant-segment primers. One entry per CDR3 protein results from TCRdb running MiXCR on the 5' RACE reads. The table includes roughly 510,000 distinct CDR3 sequences, around a sixth detected once.

This sequence joins TRBV29-1 and TRBJ2-1, with no clear D. The clonotype comes from an adult woman who had mild COVID-19 (a few samples of this study predate the infection). Cell type and time point are not known. Sample: PBMCs or a T cell subset sorted from them (not recorded which). The CDR3 spells CSVVPLSSYNEQFF. Written as DNA, the CDR3 is TGCAGCGTTGTCCCCTTGTCATCCTACAATGAGCAGTTCTTC.